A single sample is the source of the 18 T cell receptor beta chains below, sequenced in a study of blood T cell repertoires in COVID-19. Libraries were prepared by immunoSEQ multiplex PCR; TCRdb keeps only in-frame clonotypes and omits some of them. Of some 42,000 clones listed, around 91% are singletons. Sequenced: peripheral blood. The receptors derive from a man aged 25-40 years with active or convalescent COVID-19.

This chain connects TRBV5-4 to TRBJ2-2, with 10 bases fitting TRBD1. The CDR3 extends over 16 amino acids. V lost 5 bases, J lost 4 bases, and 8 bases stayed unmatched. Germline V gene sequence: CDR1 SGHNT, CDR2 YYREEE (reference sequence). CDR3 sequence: CASSSQTGGLTGELFF. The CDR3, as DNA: TGTGCCAGCAGTTCGCAGACAGGGGGCCTCACCGGGGAGCTGTTTTTT.

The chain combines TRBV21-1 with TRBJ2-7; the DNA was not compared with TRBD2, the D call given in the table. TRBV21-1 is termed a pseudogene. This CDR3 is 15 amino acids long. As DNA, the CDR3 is TGTGCCAGCAGCAAAGGAAGGGAGGGGAGCTACGAGCAGTACTTC. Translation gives CASSKGREGSYEQYF.

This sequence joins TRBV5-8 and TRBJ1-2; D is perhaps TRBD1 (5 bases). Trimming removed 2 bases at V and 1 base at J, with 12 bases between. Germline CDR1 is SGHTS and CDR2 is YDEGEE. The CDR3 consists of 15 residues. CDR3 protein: CASSFRPTVNYGYTF. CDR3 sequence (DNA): TGTGCCAGCAGCTTTCGCCCGACAGTTAACTATGGCTACACCTTC. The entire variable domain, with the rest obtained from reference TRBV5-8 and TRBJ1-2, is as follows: EAGVTQSPTHLIKTRGQQATLRCSPISGHTSVYWYQQALGLGLQFLLWYDEGEERNRGNFPPRFSGRQFPNYSSELNVNALELEDSALYLCASSFRPTVNYGYTFGSGTRLTVV.

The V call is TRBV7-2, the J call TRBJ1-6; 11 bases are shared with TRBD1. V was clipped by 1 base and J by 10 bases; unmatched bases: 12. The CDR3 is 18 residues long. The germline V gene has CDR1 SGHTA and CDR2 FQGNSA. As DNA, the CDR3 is TGTGCCAGCAGCTTAGAGCTTAATTCCGGGACAGGGGGATCACCCCTCCACTTT. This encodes CASSLELNSGTGGSPLHF.

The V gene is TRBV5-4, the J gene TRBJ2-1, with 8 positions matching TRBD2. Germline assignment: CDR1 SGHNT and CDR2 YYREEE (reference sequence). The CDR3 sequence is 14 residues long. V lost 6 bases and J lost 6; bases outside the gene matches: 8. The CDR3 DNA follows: TGTGCCAGCAACGCCCGGGGGGGCCCCAATGAGCAGTTCTTC. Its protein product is CASNARGGPNEQFF.

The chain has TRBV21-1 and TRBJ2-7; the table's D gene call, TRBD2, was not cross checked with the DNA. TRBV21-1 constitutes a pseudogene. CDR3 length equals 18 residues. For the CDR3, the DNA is TGTGCCAGCAGCCCGGGAGGGCTAGCGGGGGGCCGGGCCTACGAGCAGTACTTC. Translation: CASSPGGLAGGRAYEQYF.

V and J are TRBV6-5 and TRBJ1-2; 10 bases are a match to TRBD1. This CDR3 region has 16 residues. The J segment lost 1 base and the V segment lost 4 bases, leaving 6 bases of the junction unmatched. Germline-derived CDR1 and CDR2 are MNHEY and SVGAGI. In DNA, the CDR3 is TGTGCCAGCAGTTTCACGGGACAGGGGCTTAACTATGGCTACACCTTC. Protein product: CASSFTGQGLNYGYTF.

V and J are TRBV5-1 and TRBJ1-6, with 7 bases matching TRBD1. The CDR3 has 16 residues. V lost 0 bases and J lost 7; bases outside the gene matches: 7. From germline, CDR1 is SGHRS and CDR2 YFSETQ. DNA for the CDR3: TGCGCCAGCAGCTTGGACCCGGGACAGTGGAATTCACCCCTCCACTTT. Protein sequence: CASSLDPGQWNSPLHF. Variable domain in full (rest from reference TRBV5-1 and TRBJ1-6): KAGVTQTPRYLIKTRGQQVTLSCSPISGHRSVSWYQQTPGQGLQFLFEYFSETQRNKGNFPGRFSGRQFSNSRSEMNVSTLELGDSALYLCASSLDPGQWNSPLHFGNGTRLTVT.

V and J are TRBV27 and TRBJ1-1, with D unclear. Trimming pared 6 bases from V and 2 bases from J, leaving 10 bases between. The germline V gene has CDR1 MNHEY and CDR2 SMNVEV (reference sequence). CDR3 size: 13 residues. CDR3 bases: TGTGCCAGCAGCGGTCCATTCAACACTGAAGCTTTCTTT. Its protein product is CASSGPFNTEAFF.

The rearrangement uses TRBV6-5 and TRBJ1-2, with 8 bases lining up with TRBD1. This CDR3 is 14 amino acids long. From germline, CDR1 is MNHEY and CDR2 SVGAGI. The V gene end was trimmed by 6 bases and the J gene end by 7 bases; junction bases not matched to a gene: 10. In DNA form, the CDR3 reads TGTGCCAGCAGCGGAGGACAGGGAAGTTTTGGCTACACCTTC. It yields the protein CASSGGQGSFGYTF.

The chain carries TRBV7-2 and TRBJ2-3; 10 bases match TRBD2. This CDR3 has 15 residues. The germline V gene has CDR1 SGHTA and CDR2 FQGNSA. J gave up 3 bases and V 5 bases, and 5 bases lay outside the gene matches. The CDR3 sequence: CASSIQRGGTDTQYF. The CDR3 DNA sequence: TGTGCCAGCAGCATCCAGCGGGGGGGGACAGATACGCAGTATTTT.

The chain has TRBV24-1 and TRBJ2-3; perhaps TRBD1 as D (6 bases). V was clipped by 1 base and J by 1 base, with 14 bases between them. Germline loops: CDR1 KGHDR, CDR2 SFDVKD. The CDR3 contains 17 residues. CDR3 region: CATSDFWTASGTDTQYF. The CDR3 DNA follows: TGTGCCACCAGTGATTTCTGGACAGCGTCCGGCACAGATACGCAGTATTTT.

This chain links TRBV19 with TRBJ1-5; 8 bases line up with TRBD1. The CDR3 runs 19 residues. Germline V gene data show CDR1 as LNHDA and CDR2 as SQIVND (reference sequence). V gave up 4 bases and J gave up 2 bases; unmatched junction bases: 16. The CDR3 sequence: CASSTPRRTGGVGNQPQHF. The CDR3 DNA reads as TGTGCCAGTAGTACTCCCCGACGTACAGGGGGAGTCGGCAATCAGCCCCAGCATTTT.

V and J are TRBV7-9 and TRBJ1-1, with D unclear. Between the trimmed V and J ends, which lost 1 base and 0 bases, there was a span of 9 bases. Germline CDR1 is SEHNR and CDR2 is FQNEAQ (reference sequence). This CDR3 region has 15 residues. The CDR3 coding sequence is TGTGCCAGCAGCTTAGTAACAGCCATGAACACTGAAGCTTTCTTT. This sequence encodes CASSLVTAMNTEAFF.

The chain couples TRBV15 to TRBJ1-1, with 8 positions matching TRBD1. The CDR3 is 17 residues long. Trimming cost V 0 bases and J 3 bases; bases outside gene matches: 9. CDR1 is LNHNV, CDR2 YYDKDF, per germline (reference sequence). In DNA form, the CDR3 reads TGTGCCACCAGCAGAGATAAGGCAGGGGGCTGGTACACTGAAGCTTTCTTT. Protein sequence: CATSRDKAGGWYTEAFF.

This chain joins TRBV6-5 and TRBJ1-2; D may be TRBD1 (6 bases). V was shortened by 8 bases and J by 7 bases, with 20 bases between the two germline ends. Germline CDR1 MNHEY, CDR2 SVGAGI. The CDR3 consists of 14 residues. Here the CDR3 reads CASGFTGQGSGYTF. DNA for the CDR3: TGTGCCAGCGGCTTTACAGGGCAAGGAAGTGGCTACACCTTC.

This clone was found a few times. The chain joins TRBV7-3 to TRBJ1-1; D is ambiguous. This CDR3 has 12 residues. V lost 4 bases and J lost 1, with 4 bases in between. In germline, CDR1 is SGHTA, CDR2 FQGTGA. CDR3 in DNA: TGTGCCAGCAGCTCCCGGAACACTGAAGCTTTCTTT. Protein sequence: CASSSRNTEAFF.

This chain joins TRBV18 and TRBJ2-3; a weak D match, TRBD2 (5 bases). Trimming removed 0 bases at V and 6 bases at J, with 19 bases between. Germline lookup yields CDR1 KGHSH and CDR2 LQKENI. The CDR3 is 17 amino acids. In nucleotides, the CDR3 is TGTGCCAGCTCACCACCAATTTGGGAGATTGGCGCGGATACGCAGTATTTT. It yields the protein CASSPPIWEIGADTQYF.